A single sample is the source of the 7 T cell receptor beta chains below, sequenced in a study of shared clonotypes between healthy human individuals. Repertoires were generated with immunoSEQ multiplex PCR, while TCRdb's copy carries only in-frame clones and drops some. The sample shows about 470,000 clones, 75% to 85% of them seen only once. The source material was PBMCs. The origin of the receptors is a woman aged 35 to 49 in good health. Some clones in this sample may be carry-over from other donors' samples.

This chain links TRBV7-7 with TRBJ2-7; D ambiguous. The V and J ends lost 5 bases and 0 bases respectively, with 14 bases between them. CDR1 and CDR2 (germline): SSHAT, FNYEAQ (reference sequence). The CDR3 has 15 amino acids. CDR3: CASSPDGSRSYEQYF. CDR3 coding DNA: TGTGCCAGCAGCCCAGACGGCAGTCGCTCCTACGAGCAGTACTTC.

The genes are TRBV11-2 and TRBJ2-1; 11 nucleotides agree with TRBD2. Losses at the gene ends were 3 bases for V and 2 bases for J; bases not matched to a gene: 3. The CDR3 is 16 residues long. The germline V gene has CDR1 SGHAT and CDR2 FQNNGV. CDR3 DNA: TGTGCCAGCAGCTTTCTAGCGGGAGGCCCCTACAATGAGCAGTTCTTC. Its protein is CASSFLAGGPYNEQFF. Combining the CDR3 with reference TRBV11-2 and TRBJ2-1 gives the whole variable domain EAGVAQSPRYKIIEKRQSVAFWCNPISGHATLYWYQQILGQGPKLLIQFQNNGVVDDSQLPKDRFSAERLKGVDSTLKIQPAKLEDSAVYLCASSFLAGGPYNEQFFGPGTRLTVL.

The DNA for the CDR3 is TGTGCCATCAGTGAGGGGGACAAGGGTCCTGGTACTGAAGCTTTCTTT. Its translation: CAISEGDKGPGTEAFF. The gene calls are TRBV10-3 and TRBJ1-1, with a possible D match to TRBD1 (6 bases). V was pared by 2 bases and J by 5 bases, with 18 bases between. Looked up from germline, CDR1 is ENHRY and CDR2 is SYGVKD. This CDR3 contains 16 residues.

The gene calls are TRBV5-1 and TRBJ1-2, with 7 bases that match TRBD1. CDR3 length: 13 amino acids. Germline CDR1 and CDR2: SGHRS and YFSETQ. J gave up 3 bases and V 4 bases, and 3 bases lay outside the gene matches. The CDR3 DNA reads as TGCGCCAGCAGCGCCACAGGGGACTATGGCTACACCTTC. Protein sequence: CASSATGDYGYTF.

The V call is TRBV2, the J call TRBJ2-7; D remains ambiguous. CDR1 and CDR2 from the germline V gene are SNHLY and FYNNEI. This CDR3 comprises 11 residues. Trimming removed 7 bases from V and 3 bases from J, with 7 bases in between. The CDR3 loop is CASKLNYEQYF. CDR3 bases: TGTGCCAGCAAGCTAAACTACGAGCAGTACTTC.

This clone came up once. The gene calls are TRBV6-1 and TRBJ2-7, with 10 nucleotides matching TRBD2. With V trimmed by 4 bases and J by 0 bases, 3 bases remained unmatched. The length of the CDR3 is 15 residues. CDR1 and CDR2 from the germline V gene are MNHNS and SASEGT. CDR3 nucleotide sequence: TGTGCCAGCAGTGGGAGCGGGGGGGACTCCTACGAGCAGTACTTC. As protein: CASSGSGGDSYEQYF.

The chain combines TRBV7-2 with TRBJ2-5, with D uncertain. Germline assignment: CDR1 SGHTA and CDR2 FQGNSA. V gave up 5 bases and J gave up 5 bases, with 12 bases separating them. CDR3 length: 13 amino acids. CDR3: CASSPRVLETQYF. The CDR3 region has the DNA TGTGCCAGCAGCCCCCGGGTGTTGGAGACCCAGTACTTC.